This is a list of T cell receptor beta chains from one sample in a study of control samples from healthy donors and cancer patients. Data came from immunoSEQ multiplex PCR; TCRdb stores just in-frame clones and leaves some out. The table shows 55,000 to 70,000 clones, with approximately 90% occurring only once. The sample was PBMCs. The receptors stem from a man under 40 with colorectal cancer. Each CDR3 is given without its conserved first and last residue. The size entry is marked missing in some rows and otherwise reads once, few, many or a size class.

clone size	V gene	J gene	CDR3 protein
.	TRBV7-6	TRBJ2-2	ASSLAAGGNTGELF
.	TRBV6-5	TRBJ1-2	ASGLRDAIPYGYT
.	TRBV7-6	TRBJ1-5	ASSHGENQPQH
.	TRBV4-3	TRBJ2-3	ASSQVIGGGTDTQY
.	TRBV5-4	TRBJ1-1	ASSFGTGEAF
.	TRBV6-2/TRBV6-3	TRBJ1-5	ASSYLNANQPQH
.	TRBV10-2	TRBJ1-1	ASTGPNTEAF
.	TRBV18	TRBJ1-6	ASSPRSPDQGNSPLH
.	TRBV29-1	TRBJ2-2	SVGGSLHTGELF
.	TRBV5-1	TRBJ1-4	ASSLSQGTNEKLF
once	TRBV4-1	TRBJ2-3	ASSPPGPRTDTQY
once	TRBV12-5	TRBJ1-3	ASGLSPRPSGNTIY
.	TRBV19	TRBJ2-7	ASSSQASAGTEQY
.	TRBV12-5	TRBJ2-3	ASGLGQGAWDTQY
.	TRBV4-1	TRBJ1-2	ASSPGQGGYGYT
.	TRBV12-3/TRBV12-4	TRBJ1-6	ASSQYNSPLH
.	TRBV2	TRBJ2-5	ASRKTGRLETQY
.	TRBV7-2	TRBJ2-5	ASSFWAGKETQY
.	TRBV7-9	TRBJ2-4	ASSFSGGASHIQY
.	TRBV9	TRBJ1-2	ASNSARGAGDGYT
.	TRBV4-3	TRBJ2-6	ASSQVIGGAGANVLT
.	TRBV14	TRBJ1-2	ASSQVWGDGYT
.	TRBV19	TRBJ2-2	ASSIQSNTGELF
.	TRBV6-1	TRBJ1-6	ASSEALGQGNSPLH
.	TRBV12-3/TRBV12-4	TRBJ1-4	ASNRGQGEKLF
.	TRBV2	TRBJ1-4	ASGTESTNEKLF
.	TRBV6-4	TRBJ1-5	ASSVRGNQPQH
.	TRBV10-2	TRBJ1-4	ASSESLGGLGKATNEKLF
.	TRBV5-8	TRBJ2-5	ASTPGKGAQY
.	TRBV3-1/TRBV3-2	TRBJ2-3	ASSQPMGVSGEDTQY
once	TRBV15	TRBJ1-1	ATSRGWDSLNTEAF
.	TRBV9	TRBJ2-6	ASNRDRATGANVLT
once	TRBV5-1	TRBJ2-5	ASSLTGAGETQY
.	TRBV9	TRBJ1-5	ASSVGLGGYQPQH
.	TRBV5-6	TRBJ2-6	ASTFRTTGANVLT
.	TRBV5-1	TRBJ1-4	ASSLASGEKLF
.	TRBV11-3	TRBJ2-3	ASSPMHGTDTQY
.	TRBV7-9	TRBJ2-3	ASSRRDTDTQY
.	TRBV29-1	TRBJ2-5	SVVVGGGETQY
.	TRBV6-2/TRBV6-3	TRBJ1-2	ASSDLGWNYGYT
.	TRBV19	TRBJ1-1	ASRVSLLNTKAF
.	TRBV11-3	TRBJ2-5	ASSLTTGTETQY